This T cell receptor (beta chain) was captured in a study of blood T cell repertoires in COVID-19. Using immunoSEQ multiplex PCR, the repertoire was profiled, and TCRdb retains in-frame clones only, with some absent. This sample has about 150,000 clones, with roughly 77% found just once. This CDR3 is built from 16 residues. Germline V gives CDR1 SGHTA, CDR2 FQGTGA. V trimming: 2 bases; J trimming: 4 bases; junction bases outside the gene matches: 6. J is TRBJ2-2 and V is TRBV7-3; TRBD1 aligns across 8 bases. This clonotype originated in a man aged 55 to 70 with acute or convalescent COVID-19. Sample: peripheral blood. For the CDR3, the DNA is TGTGCCAGCAGCTTATTCGGACAGGGCTCCACCGGGGAGCTGTTTTTT. This codes for CASSLFGQGSTGELFF. Full variable domain (missing parts from reference TRBV7-3 and TRBJ2-2): GAGVSQTPSNKVTEKGKYVELRCDPISGHTALYWYRQSLGQGPEFLIYFQGTGAADDSGLPNDRFFAVRPEGSVSTLKIQRTERGDSAVYLCASSLFGQGSTGELFFGEGSRLTVL.